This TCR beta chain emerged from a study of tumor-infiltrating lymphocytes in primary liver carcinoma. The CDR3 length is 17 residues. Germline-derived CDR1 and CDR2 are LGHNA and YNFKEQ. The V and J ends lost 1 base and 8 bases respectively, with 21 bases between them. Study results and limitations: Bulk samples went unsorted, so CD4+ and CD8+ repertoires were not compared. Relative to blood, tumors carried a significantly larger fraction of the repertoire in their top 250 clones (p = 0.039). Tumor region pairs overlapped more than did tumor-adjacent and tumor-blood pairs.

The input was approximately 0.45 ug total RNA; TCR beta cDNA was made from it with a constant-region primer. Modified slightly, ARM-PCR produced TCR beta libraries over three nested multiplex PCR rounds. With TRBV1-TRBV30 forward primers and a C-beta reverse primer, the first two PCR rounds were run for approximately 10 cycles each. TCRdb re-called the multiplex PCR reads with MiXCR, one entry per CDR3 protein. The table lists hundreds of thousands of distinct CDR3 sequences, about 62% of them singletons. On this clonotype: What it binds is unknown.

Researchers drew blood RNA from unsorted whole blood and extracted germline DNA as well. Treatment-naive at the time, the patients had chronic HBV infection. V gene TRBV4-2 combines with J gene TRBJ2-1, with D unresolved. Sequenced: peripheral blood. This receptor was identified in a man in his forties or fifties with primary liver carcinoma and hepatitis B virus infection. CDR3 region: CASSQVYNKEPGDEQFF. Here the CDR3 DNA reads TGTGCCAGCAGCCAAGTTTATAATAAGGAGCCCGGCGATGAGCAGTTCTTC.